These 8 T cell receptor beta chains were sequenced from one sample in a study of T cells in Graves' hyperthyroidism and ophthalmopathy (dated by TCRdb to the late 2010s). Library preparation employed multiplex PCR. For sequencing, an Illumina HiSeq 2000 was employed. Amplification of TCR beta CDR3 regions was carried out from RNA transcripts. For the first round of RT-PCR on the TCR CDR3, the HTBI primer set was used together with the Qiagen OneStep RT-PCR kit. Starting from the raw public reads, TCRdb applied fastp trimming at Q25, assembled clones with MiXCR and retained in-frame beta chains. When rows share a CDR3 protein, they turn into one entry using the most common DNA and genes. The sample table records a few hundred thousand distinct CDR3 sequences; 46% of these occur just once. Jointly, the top ten make up approximately 44% of the sample. Sequences were obtained from peripheral blood or thyroid tissue (not recorded which). The receptor set was obtained from an adult woman with Graves' disease, either hyperthyroidism or ophthalmopathy (not recorded which).

A few counts support this clonotype. The rearrangement uses TRBV7-2 and TRBJ2-5; TRBD2 matches 8 bases. The V gene's germline CDR1 is SGHTA and CDR2 FQGNSA. This CDR3 is built from 15 residues. J gave up 5 bases and V 6 bases, and 11 bases lay outside the gene matches. The DNA for the CDR3 is TGTGCCAGCAGTCGTACTAGCGGTGAGGGCGAGACCCAGTACTTC. As protein: CASSRTSGEGETQYF.

The chain is built from TRBV9 and TRBJ2-7; D is perhaps TRBD2 (7 bases). Deletions cut 0 bases from V and 2 bases from J, with 12 bases between. Germline assignment: CDR1 SGDLS and CDR2 YYNGEE. The CDR3 totals 15 residues. The CDR3 loop is CASSVAGGGPYEQYF. The CDR3 DNA reads TGTGCCAGCAGCGTAGCGGGGGGCGGGCCCTACGAGCAGTACTTC.

The V call is TRBV7-9, the J call TRBJ2-6; the D is unclear. The germline V and J ends were trimmed by 7 bases and 0 bases, with 13 bases remaining between them. Germline CDR1 is SEHNR and CDR2 is FQNEAQ (reference sequence). CDR3 size: 16 residues. The CDR3 sequence: CASTTAASSGANVLTF. In nucleotides, the CDR3 is TGTGCCAGCACCACGGCGGCGAGCTCTGGGGCCAACGTCCTGACTTTC.

The V call is TRBV7-2, the J call TRBJ2-7; D remains ambiguous. Germline loops: CDR1 SGHTA, CDR2 FQGNSA. Trimming shortened V by 5 bases and J by 0 bases, and 17 bases separated the two germline ends. CDR3 length: 16 residues. The CDR3 DNA reads as TGTGCCAGCAGCCATCGGGTCGGTGCATTCTCCTACGAGCAGTACTTC. This translates into CASSHRVGAFSYEQYF.

The gene calls are TRBV25-1 and TRBJ1-2; D is uncertain. The germline CDR1 and CDR2 sequences are MGHDK and SYGVNS. Trimming pared 2 bases from V and 3 bases from J, leaving 22 bases between. The CDR3 is 18 amino acids. Here the CDR3 DNA reads TGTGCCAGCAGTGAAAGAGGGATCGGTCAAGGGTACGACTATGGCTACACCTTC. It translates to CASSERGIGQGYDYGYTF.

The chain links TRBV11-2 to TRBJ2-5; D may be TRBD1 (6 bases). This CDR3 region has 14 residues. Germline assignment: CDR1 SGHAT and CDR2 FQNNGV. With 6 bases removed from V and 5 bases from J, the gap between germline ends came to 16 bases. As DNA, the CDR3 is TGTGCCAGCAGTGAAGGCAAGGGGGTTGAGACCCAGTACTTC. Translated, it gives CASSEGKGVETQYF.

This clonotype has just a few counts. V usage is TRBV29-1 and J usage is TRBJ2-7; D unclear. Germline CDR1 and CDR2: SQVTM and ANQGSEA. Trimming took 1 base from V and 3 from J, leaving 10 bases between them. This CDR3 contains 13 residues. The DNA of the CDR3 is TGCAGCGTTGAAGGGGATACCAGCTACGAGCAGTACTTC. Its protein is CSVEGDTSYEQYF.

The gene calls are TRBV7-3 and TRBJ1-5, with D maybe TRBD1 (6 bases). The CDR3 loop spans 15 amino acids. Germline CDR1 reads SGHTA; CDR2 reads FQGTGA. Trimming took 5 bases from V and 13 from J, leaving 24 bases between them. The CDR3 nucleotides read TGTGCCAGCAGCCCTAGGTCTAGCACAGGGTTAAATCAGCATTTT. Protein: CASSPRSSTGLNQHF.